This T cell receptor (beta chain) stems from a study of CD8+ T cells in alopecia areata. Study results and caveats: Scalp samples also yield sequences of resident alphabeta T cells from normal skin. TCRs were shared less clearly across patients than in mice, possibly for HLA-related reasons. Normal scalp had lower clonality than lesional scalp, with alopecia totalis/universalis lesions showing this most strongly.

The length of the CDR3 is 15 residues. The V gene lost 2 bases and the J gene lost 3 bases, with 13 bases spanning the gap. The germline CDR1 and CDR2 sequences are MGHDK and SYGVNS. Remarks on this clone: The antigen is undetermined.

In a group of 5 or 6 patients, CD4+ cells were sorted into CD25+CD127- cells. Both peripheral blood and punch biopsies of lesional scalp skin were obtained from patients who had alopecia areata. RNA extraction was followed by reverse transcription into cDNA, which acted as the sequencing template. Profiling relied on immunoSEQ multiplex PCR, and the TCRdb table lists in-frame clones only, not all of them. This sample yields roughly 14,000 clones, of which roughly 58% are seen a single time; approximately 3.5% belongs to the top ten. The chain is built from TRBV25-1 and TRBJ2-5; unclear D gene. The sample consisted of CD4+ Tregs sorted from blood. This clonotype was obtained from a human donor with alopecia areata. The CDR3 DNA reads TGTGCCAGCAGTGAAATCCAAGGGAATAAAGAGACCCAGTACTTC. This encodes CASSEIQGNKETQYF. Full variable domain (missing parts from reference TRBV25-1 and TRBJ2-5): EADIYQTPRYLVIGTGKKITLECSQTMGHDKMYWYQQDPGMELHLIHYSYGVNSTEKGDLSSESTVSRIRTEHFPLTLESARPSHTSQYLCASSEIQGNKETQYFGPGTRLLVL.